A selection of T cell receptor beta chains follows, all from one sample in a study of blood T cell repertoires in COVID-19. Using immunoSEQ multiplex PCR, the repertoire was profiled, and TCRdb retains in-frame clones only, with some absent. The table shows hundreds of thousands of clones, with 88% occurring only once. The sample taken for sequencing was PBMCs or T cells enriched from blood (not recorded which). Receptor source: a woman aged 25 to 39 who had recovered from COVID-19. The CDR3 runs from the conserved cysteine through the conserved F or W. Expanded clones get a size class; other rows say once, few or many, or leave the size out.

V,size,length,CDR3
TRBV30,NA,15,CAWRSYGGMNTEAFF
TRBV5-6,NA,12,CASSLADYEQYF
TRBV5-1,once,16,CASSGLPAGEADTQYF
TRBV6-5,NA,14,CASSSRGGNSPLHF
TRBV4-2,NA,18,CASSQERLGGPNTGELFF
TRBV5-1,NA,17,CASSPGRGEPNTGELFF
TRBV6-2/TRBV6-3,NA,15,CASSTPTGPNEKLFF
TRBV19,NA,16,CASTVARDRGNEKLFF
TRBV5-4,NA,11,CASSQGTEAFF
TRBV4-1,NA,15,CASSQVPSISYEQYF
TRBV19,few,15,CASSPGQISTDTQYF
TRBV7-8,NA,14,CASSLAFPGSPLHF
TRBV28,NA,15,CASSFQGAFSEKLFF
TRBV7-3,few,13,CASSPRQSTEAFF
TRBV28,NA,17,CASSLFQMTGAHYGYTF
TRBV5-6,NA,17,CASSSQGQGFLSDTQYF
TRBV27,NA,15,CASNSQGLMNTEAFF
TRBV15,NA,14,CATSRDGGNSPLHF
TRBV10-3,NA,14,CAISDSGERSPLHF
TRBV7-8,NA,18,CASSLGSFQASSYNEQFF
TRBV2,once,18,CASSDSEDFPPSKYEQYF
TRBV6-5,NA,14,CASSTFGTNYGYTF
TRBV6-4,NA,17,CASSPLGGSGRRNEQFF
TRBV28,NA,12,CASHQVNYGYTF
TRBV6-1,once,14,CASSEDVVRNTIYF
TRBV4-3,NA,15,CASSRDIAGTSEQFF
TRBV28,NA,19,CASSSPFAGSTLMNTEAFF
TRBV5-5,NA,15,CASSSFGELGEKLFF
TRBV30,NA,15,CAWSVHRVTSEKLFF
TRBV4-3,few,15,CASSQDPTQGRRAFF
TRBV30,NA,13,CAWSVGDGNTIYF
TRBV28,NA,15,CASSFQGSYNSPLHF
TRBV5-1,NA,20,CASSLGWWSAGRGSYNEQFF
TRBV2,NA,13,CASSDRRGEKLFF
TRBV30,NA,15,CAWSLGLGVGHGYTF
TRBV7-8,NA,16,CASSQFRGRDQETQYF
TRBV12-5,NA,16,CASGLAGTGASYEQYF